These 17 T cell receptor beta chains were all obtained from the same sample, sequenced in a study of cytomegalovirus exposure and HLA in healthy donors. TCRdb's table, derived via immunoSEQ multiplex PCR, lists solely in-frame clones and lacks some. This table holds approximately 54,000 clones, roughly nine tenths found once. Sequencing input: PBMCs. All receptors derive from a woman aged 18-29 years in good health and CMV-seropositive.

The genes are TRBV25-1 and TRBJ2-5; D might be TRBD1 (6 bases). CDR3 length: 14 amino acids. Germline V gives CDR1 MGHDK, CDR2 SYGVNS. Trimming cost V 6 bases and J 3 bases, with 14 bases left between them. CDR3 sequence reads: CASSVTGSKETQYF. In DNA form, the CDR3 reads TGTGCCAGCAGCGTAACAGGGAGCAAAGAGACCCAGTACTTC.

The rearrangement uses TRBV7-6 and TRBJ1-4; no clear D. Germline V gene data show CDR1 as SGHVS and CDR2 as FNYEAQ. The V and J ends lost 1 base and 8 bases respectively, with 11 bases between them. This CDR3 region has 14 residues. This CDR3 reads CASSLGENGEKLFF. The CDR3 DNA reads TGTGCCAGCAGCTTAGGGGAGAATGGAGAAAAACTGTTTTTT.

The count of this clone is one. The V call is TRBV6-1, the J call TRBJ2-7, with D possibly being TRBD2 (6 bases). Germline lookup yields CDR1 MNHNS and CDR2 SASEGT. The CDR3 totals 13 residues. The ends were cut back, 4 bases at V and 6 bases at J, with 13 bases in the middle. CDR3 coding DNA: TGTGCCAGCAGTGGCTGGACTACAATCGAGCAGTACTTC. Residues: CASSGWTTIEQYF.

This sequence joins TRBV6-5 and TRBJ2-5, with 8 bases identical to TRBD2. Per germline, CDR1 MNHEY and CDR2 SVGAGI. This CDR3 is 15 amino acids long. V lost 2 bases to trimming and J lost 5 bases; unmatched junction nucleotides: 7. CDR3 amino acids: CASSYNGGDGETQYF. CDR3 nucleotide sequence: TGTGCCAGCAGTTACAACGGGGGGGATGGTGAGACCCAGTACTTC.

CDR3 amino acids: CASRQGEEQGGLETQYF. Written as DNA, the CDR3 is TGTGCCAGCAGACAAGGGGAAGAACAGGGGGGTTTGGAGACCCAGTACTTC. The rearrangement joins TRBV7-9 to TRBJ2-5; TRBD1 aligns across 8 bases. Germline V gives CDR1 SEHNR, CDR2 FQNEAQ (reference sequence). CDR3 size: 17 residues. Germline trimming cut 6 bases from V and 5 bases from J; bases unmatched to any gene: 17.

The chain uses TRBV7-2 and TRBJ2-7, with 10 bases lining up with TRBD2. J was trimmed by 4 bases and V by 1 base; bases with no gene match: 7. This CDR3 spans 16 amino acids. CDR1 is SGHTA, CDR2 FQGNSA, per germline. CDR3: CASSLELASGGYEQYF. CDR3 sequence (DNA): TGTGCCAGCAGCTTAGAGTTGGCTAGCGGGGGTTACGAGCAGTACTTC.

The V and J genes are TRBV6-1 and TRBJ2-7; 8 bases line up with TRBD1. Germline trimming cut 3 bases from V and 6 bases from J; bases unmatched to any gene: 7. The CDR3 length is 14 residues. Per germline, CDR1 MNHNS and CDR2 SASEGT. The chain's CDR3 is CASSELAGGSEQYF. CDR3 sequence (DNA): TGTGCCAGCAGTGAGTTAGCAGGGGGCTCCGAGCAGTACTTC.

The chain employs TRBV18 and TRBJ1-5; tentative D call: TRBD1 (6 bases). This CDR3 contains 14 residues. Germline V lookup: CDR1 KGHSH, CDR2 LQKENI. Trimming cost V 5 bases and J 3 bases, with 11 bases left between them. CDR3 protein: CASSATGYNQPQHF. Written as DNA, the CDR3 is TGTGCCAGCTCAGCGACAGGCTACAATCAGCCCCAGCATTTT.

The rearrangement uses TRBV9 and TRBJ2-2, with 9 bases aligning to TRBD2. This CDR3 contains 16 residues. Trimming took 4 bases from V and 0 from J; bases not matched to a gene: 4. The germline gives CDR1 SGDLS, CDR2 YYNGEE. CDR3: CASSPTSGANTGELFF. DNA of the CDR3: TGTGCCAGCAGCCCGACTAGCGGAGCGAACACCGGGGAGCTGTTTTTT.

This clone has more than one count but fewer than ten. V and J are TRBV6-4 and TRBJ2-5; 12 bases line up with TRBD2. The CDR3 sequence is 15 residues long. J gave up 5 bases and V 3 bases, and 4 bases lay outside the gene matches. Germline V gives CDR1 MRHNA, CDR2 SNTAGT. CDR3 nucleotides: TGTGCCAGCAGTGAATCTAGCGGGGGGGCTGAGACCCAGTACTTC. It encodes CASSESSGGAETQYF.

The chain links TRBV7-9 to TRBJ2-1; 8 nucleotides match TRBD2. The ends lost 1 base at V and 10 bases at J; junction bases unmatched: 9. The CDR3 totals 15 residues. Germline V gene data show CDR1 as SEHNR and CDR2 as FQNEAQ (reference sequence). This CDR3 is CASSLDGGGPGEQFF. The CDR3 DNA reads TGTGCCAGCAGCTTAGACGGCGGGGGGCCAGGAGAGCAGTTCTTC.

V is TRBV27 and J is TRBJ2-3, with 10 positions matching TRBD2. J lost 2 bases, V lost 6 bases, and 8 bases had no gene match. This CDR3 contains 16 residues. Germline V lookup: CDR1 MNHEY, CDR2 SMNVEV (reference sequence). The CDR3 bases are TGTGCCAGCAGCTATTGGACTAGCGGAAACACAGATACGCAGTATTTT. Residues: CASSYWTSGNTDTQYF.

This rearrangement joins TRBV10-3 to TRBJ2-7, with a weak D call TRBD2 (7 bases). Per germline, CDR1 ENHRY and CDR2 SYGVKD. The V and J ends lost 7 bases and 4 bases respectively, with 14 bases between them. CDR3 length equals 13 residues. The CDR3 sequence is CAITPGEGYEQYF. In nucleotides, the CDR3 is TGTGCCATCACCCCAGGGGAGGGTTACGAGCAGTACTTC.

The gene calls are TRBV21-1 and TRBJ2-7; the D call TRBD2 from the table was never checked on the DNA. TRBV21-1 is flagged as a pseudogene. This CDR3 is built from 15 residues. Written as DNA, the CDR3 is TGTGCCAGCAACCGGTGGCGGGGGGACTCCTACGAGCAGTACTTC. Its translation: CASNRWRGDSYEQYF.

This chain uses TRBV19 with TRBJ1-2; TRBD1 matches at 7 bases. The CDR3 spans 14 residues. CDR1 LNHDA and CDR2 SQIVND come from the germline V gene (reference sequence). V dropped 5 bases and J dropped 5; count of bases not matched to a gene: 8. CDR3 loop: CASSRDRAWYGYTF. DNA of the CDR3: TGTGCCAGTAGTCGAGACAGGGCTTGGTATGGCTACACCTTC.

This CDR3 reads CASILLAGGQDTQYF. The CDR3 region has the DNA TGTGCCAGCATCCTACTAGCGGGGGGACAAGATACGCAGTATTTT. This chain connects TRBV6-1 to TRBJ2-3; 12 bases agree with TRBD2. Germline V gene lookup returns CDR1 MNHNS and CDR2 SASEGT. The CDR3 totals 15 residues. V was pared by 7 bases and J by 5 bases, with 7 bases of the junction left unmatched.

The gene calls are TRBV5-1 and TRBJ2-2, with 8 bases identical to TRBD1. This CDR3 is 16 amino acids long. Unmatched junction bases numbered 8, after V lost 5 bases and J lost 2 bases. Germline CDR1 is SGHRS and CDR2 is YFSETQ. CDR3 in DNA: TGCGCCAGCAGGACAGGGGCCCGATTAAACACCGGGGAGCTGTTTTTT. Residues: CASRTGARLNTGELFF.